Below, one TCR beta chain is given with its context. CDR3 length equals 13 residues. Germline CDR1 and CDR2: KGHSY and FQNENV. Trimming cost V 5 bases and J 4 bases, with 11 bases left between them. This entry belongs to a study of blood T cell repertoires in COVID-19. Profiled with immunoSEQ multiplex PCR; TCRdb holds only in-frame clones, not every one. The data contain about 73,000 clones, around 88% of them singletons. What was sequenced was peripheral blood. The sequence was collected from a man between 45 and 60 years old with active COVID-19. The chain couples TRBV16 to TRBJ1-2, with D possibly being TRBD1 (6 bases). The CDR3 region is CASSSDRSYGYTF. In DNA form, the CDR3 reads TGTGCCAGCAGCTCAGACAGGTCCTATGGCTACACCTTC.